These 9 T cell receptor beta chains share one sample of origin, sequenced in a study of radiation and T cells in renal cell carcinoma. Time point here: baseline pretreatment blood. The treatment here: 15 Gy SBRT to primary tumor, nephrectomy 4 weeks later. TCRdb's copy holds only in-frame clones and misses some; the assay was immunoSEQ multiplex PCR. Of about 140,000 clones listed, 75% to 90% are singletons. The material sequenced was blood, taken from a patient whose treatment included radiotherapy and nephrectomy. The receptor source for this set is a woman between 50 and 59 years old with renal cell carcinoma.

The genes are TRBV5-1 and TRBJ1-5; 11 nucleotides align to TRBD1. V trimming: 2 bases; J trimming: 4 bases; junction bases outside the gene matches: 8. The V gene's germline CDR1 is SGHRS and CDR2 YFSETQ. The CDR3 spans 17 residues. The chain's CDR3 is CASSLDGTGGRNQPQHF. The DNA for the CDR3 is TGCGCCAGCAGCTTAGACGGGACAGGGGGTCGTAATCAGCCCCAGCATTTT.

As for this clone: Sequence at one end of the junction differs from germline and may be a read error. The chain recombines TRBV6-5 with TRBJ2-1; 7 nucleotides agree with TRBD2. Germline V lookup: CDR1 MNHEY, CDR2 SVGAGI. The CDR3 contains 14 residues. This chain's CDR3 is CASSYGLVERDKIF. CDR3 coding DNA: TGTGCCAGCAGTTACGGCCTTGTGGAGCGGGATAAGATCTTC.

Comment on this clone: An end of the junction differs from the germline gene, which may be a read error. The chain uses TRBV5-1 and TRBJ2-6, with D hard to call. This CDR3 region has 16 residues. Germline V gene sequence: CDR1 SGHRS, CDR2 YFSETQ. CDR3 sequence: CASSSTVLSGANVLTF. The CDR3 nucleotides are TGCGCCAGCAGTTCCACGGTTCTCTCTGGAGCCAACGTCCTGACTTTC.

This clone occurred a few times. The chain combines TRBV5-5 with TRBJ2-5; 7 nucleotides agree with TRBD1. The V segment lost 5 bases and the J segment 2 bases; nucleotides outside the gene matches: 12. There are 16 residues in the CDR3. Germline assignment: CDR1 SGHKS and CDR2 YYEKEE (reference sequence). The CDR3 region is CASRGTGTAPQETQYF. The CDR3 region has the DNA TGTGCCAGCAGGGGAACAGGGACAGCCCCACAAGAGACCCAGTACTTC.

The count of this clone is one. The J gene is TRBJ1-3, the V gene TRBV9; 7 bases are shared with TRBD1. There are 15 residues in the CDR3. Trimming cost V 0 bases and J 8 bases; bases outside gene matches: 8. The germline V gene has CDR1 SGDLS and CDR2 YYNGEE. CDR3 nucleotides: TGTGCCAGCAGCGTAGGGACAGGAGACGCTGACACCATATATTTT. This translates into CASSVGTGDADTIYF.

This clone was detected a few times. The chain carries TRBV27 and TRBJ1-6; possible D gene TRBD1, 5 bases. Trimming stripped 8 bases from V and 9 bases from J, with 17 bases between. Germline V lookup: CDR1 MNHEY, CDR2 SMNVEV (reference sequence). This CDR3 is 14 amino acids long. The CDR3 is CASQRGPMGSPLHF. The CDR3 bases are TGTGCCAGCCAACGGGGCCCCATGGGTTCACCCCTCCACTTT.

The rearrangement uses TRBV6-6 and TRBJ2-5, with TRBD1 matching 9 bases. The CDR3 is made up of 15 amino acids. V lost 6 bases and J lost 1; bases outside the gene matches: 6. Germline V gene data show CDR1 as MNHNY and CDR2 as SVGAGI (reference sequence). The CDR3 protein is CASRRTGGSQETQYF. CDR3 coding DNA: TGTGCCAGCAGACGAACAGGGGGCTCCCAAGAGACCCAGTACTTC.

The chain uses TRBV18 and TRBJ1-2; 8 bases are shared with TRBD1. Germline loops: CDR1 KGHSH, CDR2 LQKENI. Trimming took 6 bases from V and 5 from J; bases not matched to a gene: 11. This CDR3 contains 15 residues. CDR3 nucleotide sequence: TGTGCCAGCTCCTACGCCGGGACAGGCCAATATGGCTACACCTTC. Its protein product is CASSYAGTGQYGYTF. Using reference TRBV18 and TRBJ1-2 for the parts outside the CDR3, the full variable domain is NAGVMQNPRHLVRRRGQEARLRCSPMKGHSHVYWYRQLPEEGLKFMVYLQKENIIDESGMPKERFSAEFPKEGPSILRIQQVVRGDSAAYFCASSYAGTGQYGYTFGSGTRLTVV.

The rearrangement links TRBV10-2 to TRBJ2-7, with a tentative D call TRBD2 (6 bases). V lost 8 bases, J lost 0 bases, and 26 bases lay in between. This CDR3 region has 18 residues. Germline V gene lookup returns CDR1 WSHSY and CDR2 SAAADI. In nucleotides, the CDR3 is TGCGCCAGCTCGGAGGGTAGGGTACCCATAAGGAGCTCCTACGAGCAGTACTTC. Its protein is CASSEGRVPIRSSYEQYF.